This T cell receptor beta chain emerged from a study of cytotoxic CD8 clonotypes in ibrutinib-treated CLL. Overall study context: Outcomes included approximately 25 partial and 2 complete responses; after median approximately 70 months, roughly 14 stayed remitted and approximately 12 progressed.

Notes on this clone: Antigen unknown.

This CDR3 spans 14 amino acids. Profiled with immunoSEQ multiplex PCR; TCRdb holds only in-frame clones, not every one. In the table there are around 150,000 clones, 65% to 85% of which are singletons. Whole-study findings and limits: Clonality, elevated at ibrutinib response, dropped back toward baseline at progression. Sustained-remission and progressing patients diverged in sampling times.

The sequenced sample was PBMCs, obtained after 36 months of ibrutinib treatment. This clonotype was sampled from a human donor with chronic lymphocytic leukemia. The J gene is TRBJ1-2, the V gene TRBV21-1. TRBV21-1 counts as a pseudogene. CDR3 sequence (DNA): TGTGCCAGCAGCCACATGGGCGGTACGTATGGCTACACCTTC. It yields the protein CASSHMGGTYGYTF.